Listed here is a single T cell receptor beta chain. Its antigen is as yet unknown. The sample is drawn from a study of human versus mouse CDR3 diversity and MHC coevolution. The CDR3 has 14 residues. Germline assignment: CDR1 SGHRS and CDR2 YFSETQ. V was shortened by 7 bases and J by 5 bases, with 18 bases between the two germline ends. Data came from immunoSEQ multiplex PCR; TCRdb stores just in-frame clones and leaves some out. The sample consists of tens of thousands of clones, around 93% of them appearing once. Points from the study as a whole: Human T cells were selected on over five MHC II alleles.

The chain couples TRBV5-1 to TRBJ1-2; no clear D gene. Sequencing was done on a sample of naive CD4+ T cells from blood. Subset: CD45RO-negative CD62L-positive naive CD4 T cells. The sequence was collected from a person aged 25 to 75 in good health. This chain's CDR3 is CASGDRGWAYGYTF. CDR3 nucleotides: TGCGCCAGCGGGGATCGGGGTTGGGCGTATGGCTACACCTTC.